The sequence of this T cell receptor (beta chain) was determined in a study of T-cell reconstitution after alpha-beta-depleted transplantation in children. V was clipped by 5 bases and J by 6 bases, with 14 bases between them. The germline V gene encodes CDR1 SEHNR and CDR2 FQNEAQ (reference sequence). CDR3 length: 14 residues. Library preparation (for TCRbeta) was performed with unique molecular identifiers. TCRdb redid the calling of the PCR reads with MiXCR, one entry per CDR3 protein. The sample yields about 870,000 distinct CDR3 sequences, around 17% seen once. This clonotype was observed many times. Its antigen is still unknown. Overall study results and limits: Diversity of TCRbeta at day 60 was high in some patients, arising from surviving recipient T cells and thymic progenitors. There were reportedly several hundred expanded graft clones from which alpha-beta T cells came about two months after transplant.

This clonotype originated in a male patient younger than 18 who had a stem cell transplant for acute lymphoblastic leukemia, so the T cells may come from the graft donor. The sequenced sample was PBMCs, mostly from graft donor cells, obtained 360 days after TCRalphabeta/CD19-depleted stem cell transplant. The rearrangement uses TRBV7-9 and TRBJ2-1; D may match TRBD1 or TRBD2 (5 bases each). CDR3 loop: CASSTGDPLNEQFF. DNA for the CDR3: TGTGCCAGCAGCACCGGGGACCCCCTCAATGAGCAGTTCTTC. Filled out from reference TRBV7-9 and TRBJ2-1, the complete variable domain reads DTGVSQNPRHKITKRGQNVTFRCDPISEHNRLYWYRQTLGQGPEFLTYFQNEAQLEKSRLLSDRFSAERPKGSFSTLEIQRTEQGDSAMYLCASSTGDPLNEQFFGPGTRLTVL.